The sequence of this T cell receptor (beta chain) was determined in a study of response to subunit inactivated influenza vaccine. This clonotype was recorded only once. Its antigen is currently unknown. Germline-derived CDR1 and CDR2 are DFQATT and SNEGSKA (reference sequence). This CDR3 is 14 amino acids long. V was clipped by 3 bases and J by 0 bases, with 12 bases between them. TCRdb reanalysed the RT-PCR reads using MiXCR and keeps one entry per CDR3 protein. In the table there are 500,000 or so distinct CDR3 sequences, more than 15% of which are singletons. Findings of the study overall: Few additional T cells are recruited per seasonal influenza vaccination, authors suggested.

The clonotype originates from a man between 45 and 75 years old who received an inactivated influenza vaccine. The sample consisted of CD4+ T cells sorted from PBMCs, taken roughly 24 months after vaccination. The chain has TRBV20-1 and TRBJ2-7, with D perhaps assigned TRBD1 or TRBD2 (5 bases each). Here the CDR3 DNA reads TGCAGTGCTAGTTCGGGACGGTTCTCCTACGAGCAGTACTTC. Protein sequence: CSASSGRFSYEQYF.